The 15 T cell receptor beta chains in this list originate from one sample, sequenced in a study of blood T cells in healthy people across ages. A sample-barcoded 5' primer and a J-beta primer mix were used in a second PCR of roughly 7 to 11 cycles. TCRdb reprocessed the 5' RACE reads with MiXCR, giving one entry per CDR3 protein. The sample holds around 780,000 distinct CDR3 sequences, 56% seen once. The sample comprised blood. These receptors all stem from a man aged 35 to 55 in good health.

The chain couples TRBV3-1 to TRBJ2-1; D gene uncertain. V gave up 4 bases and J gave up 8 bases, with 9 bases separating them. CDR3 length equals 12 residues. Per germline, CDR1 LGHDT and CDR2 YNNKEL (reference sequence). In DNA form, the CDR3 reads TGTGCCAGCAGCCGTCCTGGGCATGAGCAGTTCTTC. This translates into CASSRPGHEQFF.

V and J are TRBV14 and TRBJ2-5; D unresolved. Germline lookup yields CDR1 SGHDN and CDR2 FVKESK. The CDR3 is made up of 12 amino acids. V was pared by 0 bases and J by 12 bases, with 11 bases between. For the CDR3, the DNA is TGTGCCAGCAGCCAAGATCGGATCGCTGAGTACTTC. Protein sequence: CASSQDRIAEYF.

This chain connects TRBV20-1 to TRBJ2-1; D uncertain. The V and J ends lost 4 bases and 8 bases respectively, with 15 bases between them. Germline V lookup: CDR1 DFQATT, CDR2 SNEGSKA (reference sequence). The CDR3 contains 13 residues. DNA of the CDR3: TGCAGTGCTAAAACCGGGCCGAGGCATGAGCAGTTCTTC. Its protein is CSAKTGPRHEQFF.

The gene calls are TRBV7-9 and TRBJ1-1; D not resolved. Trimming cost V 4 bases and J 7 bases, with 10 bases left between them. The CDR3 contains 12 residues. The germline V gene has CDR1 SEHNR and CDR2 FQNEAQ (reference sequence). The CDR3 loop reads CASSSRTFEAFF. In nucleotides, the CDR3 is TGTGCCAGCAGCTCACGCACATTTGAAGCTTTCTTT. The whole variable domain, remainder taken from reference TRBV7-9 and TRBJ1-1, is DTGVSQNPRHKITKRGQNVTFRCDPISEHNRLYWYRQTLGQGPEFLTYFQNEAQLEKSRLLSDRFSAERPKGSFSTLEIQRTEQGDSAMYLCASSSRTFEAFFGQGTRLTVV.

This clonotype came up a few times. The V call is TRBV7-2, the J call TRBJ2-5, with a weak D call TRBD1 (7 bases). From germline, CDR1 is SGHTA and CDR2 FQGNSA. The CDR3 runs 15 residues. V lost 1 base, J lost 3 bases, and 12 bases lay in between. CDR3 nucleotides: TGTGCCAGCAGCTTAGGACGCAGGGGGGAAGAGACCCAGTACTTC. Protein sequence: CASSLGRRGEETQYF.

The rearrangement links TRBV6-1 to TRBJ2-1; 12 bases map to TRBD2. The V gene end was trimmed by 6 bases and the J gene end by 9 bases; junction bases not matched to a gene: 15. Germline CDR1 MNHNS, CDR2 SASEGT. The CDR3 totals 17 residues. CDR3 loop: CASSPSKTSGSGGEQFF. CDR3 DNA: TGTGCCAGCAGCCCCTCCAAGACTAGCGGGAGCGGGGGTGAGCAGTTCTTC.

The sample holds one count of this clonotype. Germline is not matched at one junction end, which may reflect a read error. The chain employs TRBV29-1 and TRBJ2-3; no firm D call. The CDR3 length is 14 residues. Germline CDR1 reads SQVTM; CDR2 reads ANQGSEA. The CDR3 DNA reads as TGCAGCGTTGAATATACGGTAATCGCCGATACGCGGTATTTT. This codes for CSVEYTVIADTRYF.

The chain joins TRBV4-3 to TRBJ1-2; D may be TRBD1 (6 bases). V dropped 4 bases and J dropped 2 bases, with 14 bases sitting between them. Per germline, CDR1 LGHNA and CDR2 YSLEER. The CDR3 consists of 15 residues. DNA of the CDR3: TGCGCCAGCAGCCCGGGGCCCACAGGGAACTATGGCTACACCTTC. Its protein is CASSPGPTGNYGYTF.

This clonotype came up a few times. The CDR3 DNA is TGTGCCAGCATCATGACTAGCGGGAGTGGCGAGCAGTACTTC. Residues: CASIMTSGSGEQYF. This chain uses TRBV5-5 with TRBJ2-7; 12 bases agree with TRBD2. Germline V gives CDR1 SGHKS, CDR2 YYEKEE (reference sequence). V lost 6 bases to trimming and J lost 6 bases; unmatched junction nucleotides: 7. The CDR3 extends over 14 amino acids.

This clonotype has just a few counts. The chain combines TRBV9 with TRBJ1-5; no reliable D call. The germline CDR1 and CDR2 sequences are SGDLS and YYNGEE. The CDR3 is made up of 15 amino acids. V was cut by 0 bases and J by 6 bases, with 13 bases left in between. CDR3 protein: CASSVAGRRGQPQHF. The CDR3 DNA sequence: TGTGCCAGCAGCGTAGCGGGCAGACGGGGTCAGCCCCAGCATTTT.

The chain combines TRBV20-1 with TRBJ2-7; the D is unclear. The CDR3 sequence is 12 residues long. V was cut by 4 bases and J by 9 bases, with 16 bases left in between. The germline V gene has CDR1 DFQATT and CDR2 SNEGSKA (reference sequence). CDR3 nucleotide sequence: TGCAGTGCTAACAACGAACCGGTCGGGCAGTACTTC. It specifies CSANNEPVGQYF.

V usage is TRBV15 and J usage is TRBJ1-2, with D tentatively TRBD1 (5 bases). This CDR3 region has 16 residues. The V gene's germline CDR1 is LNHNV and CDR2 YYDKDF (reference sequence). Deletions cut 0 bases from V and 4 bases from J, with 15 bases between. CDR3 in amino acids: CATSRDPGSGGYGYTF. The CDR3 DNA sequence: TGTGCCACCAGCAGAGATCCGGGGTCCGGGGGCTATGGCTACACCTTC. The complete variable domain, with remaining parts taken from reference TRBV15 and TRBJ1-2, reads DAMVIQNPRYQVTQFGKPVTLSCSQTLNHNVMYWYQQKSSQAPKLLFHYYDKDFNNEADTPDNFQSRRPNTSFCFLDIRSPGLGDTAMYLCATSRDPGSGGYGYTFGSGTRLTVV.

As concerns this clonotype: Relative to the germline gene, one junction end is altered; a read error may explain this. The genes are TRBV5-1 and TRBJ2-3; TRBD1 matches 7 bases. Germline CDR1 and CDR2: SGHRS and YFSETQ. CDR3 length: 16 amino acids. The CDR3 DNA is TGCGCCAGCAGCTGGGAAGTGACAGGGAGCACGGATACGCAGTATTTT. This encodes CASSWEVTGSTDTQYF.

V is TRBV7-3 and J is TRBJ2-3; 8 bases match TRBD2. The CDR3 runs 19 residues. V trimming: 2 bases; J trimming: 3 bases; junction bases outside the gene matches: 16. The germline V gene encodes CDR1 SGHTA and CDR2 FQGTGA. CDR3 region: CASSLRPWGRGRPTDTQYF. CDR3 bases: TGTGCCAGCAGCTTACGTCCCTGGGGACGCGGGAGGCCAACAGATACGCAGTATTTT. Based on the CDR3 plus reference TRBV7-3 and TRBJ2-3, the full variable domain is GAGVSQTPSNKVTEKGKYVELRCDPISGHTALYWYRQSLGQGPEFLIYFQGTGAADDSGLPNDRFFAVRPEGSVSTLKIQRTERGDSAVYLCASSLRPWGRGRPTDTQYFGPGTRLTVL.

The rearrangement uses TRBV13 and TRBJ2-3; maybe TRBD2 (7 bases). The CDR3 covers 18 residues. Trimming removed 2 bases from V and 2 bases from J, with 20 bases in between. In germline, CDR1 is PRHDT, CDR2 FYEKMQ (reference sequence). CDR3 coding DNA: TGTGCCAGCAGCTTAATGGCTAACGGGGGGCAAGTCACAGATACGCAGTATTTT. Translation: CASSLMANGGQVTDTQYF.